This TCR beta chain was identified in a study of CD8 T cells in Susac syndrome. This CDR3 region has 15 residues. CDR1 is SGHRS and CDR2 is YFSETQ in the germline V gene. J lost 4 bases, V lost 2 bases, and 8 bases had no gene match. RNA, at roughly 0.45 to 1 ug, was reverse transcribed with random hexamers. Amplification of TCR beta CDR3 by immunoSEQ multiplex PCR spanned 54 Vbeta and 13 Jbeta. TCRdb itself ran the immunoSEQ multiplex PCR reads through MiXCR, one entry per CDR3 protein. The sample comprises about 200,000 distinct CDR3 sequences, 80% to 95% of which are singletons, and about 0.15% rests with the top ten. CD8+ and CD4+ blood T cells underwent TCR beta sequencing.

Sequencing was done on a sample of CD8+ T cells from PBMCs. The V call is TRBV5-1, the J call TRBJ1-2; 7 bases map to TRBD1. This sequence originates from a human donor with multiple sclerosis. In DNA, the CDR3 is TGCGCCAGCAGCTTCGCACAACAGGGGACCTATGGCTACACCTTC. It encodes CASSFAQQGTYGYTF.